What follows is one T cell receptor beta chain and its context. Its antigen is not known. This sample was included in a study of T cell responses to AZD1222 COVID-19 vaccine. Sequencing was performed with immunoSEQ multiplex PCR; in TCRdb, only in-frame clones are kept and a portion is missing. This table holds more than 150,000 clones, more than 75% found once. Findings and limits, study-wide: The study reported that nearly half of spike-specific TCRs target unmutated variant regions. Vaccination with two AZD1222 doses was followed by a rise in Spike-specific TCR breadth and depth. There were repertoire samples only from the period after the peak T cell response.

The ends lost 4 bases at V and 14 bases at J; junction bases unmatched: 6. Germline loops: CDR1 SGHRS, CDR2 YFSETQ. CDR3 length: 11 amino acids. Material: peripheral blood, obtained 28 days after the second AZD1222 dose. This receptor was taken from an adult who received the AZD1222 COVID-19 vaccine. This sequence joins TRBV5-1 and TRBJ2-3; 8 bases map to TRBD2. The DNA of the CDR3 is TGCGCCAGCAGCGGAGCGGGAGTTGCGTATTTT. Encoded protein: CASSGAGVAYF. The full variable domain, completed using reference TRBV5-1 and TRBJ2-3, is KAGVTQTPRYLIKTRGQQVTLSCSPISGHRSVSWYQQTPGQGLQFLFEYFSETQRNKGNFPGRFSGRQFSNSRSEMNVSTLELGDSALYLCASSGAGVAYFGPGTRLTVL.